Listed below are T cell receptor beta chains from one sample, sequenced in a study of T cell repertoires in cytomegalovirus infection. From the reads, TCRdb called clonotypes with MiXCR, one entry per CDR3 protein. The table shows 150,000 or so distinct CDR3 sequences, with 15% to 20% occurring only once. The sample taken for sequencing was CD8+ T cells from PBMCs. The receptor source for this set is a human donor in good health (CMV status not recorded). Some clones in this sample may be carry-over from other donors' samples. CDR3s include the opening cysteine and the closing phenylalanine or tryptophan. Fields, in order: clone size, D gene, V gene, J gene, CDR3 protein, CDR3 DNA. The D gene is left open where the match is weak. Size is stated for part of the rows, as once, few or many counts, or as a class when the clone is expanded.

NA	NA	TRBV7-9	TRBJ2-7	CASSLGWQSSYEQYF	TGTGCCAGCAGCTTAGGATGGCAGAGCTCCTACGAGCAGTACTTC
few	TRBD1	TRBV7-9	TRBJ2-1	CASSLKGTASYNEQFF	TGTGCCAGCAGCCTTAAAGGGACAGCCTCCTACAATGAGCAGTTCTTC
NA	NA	TRBV5-3	TRBJ2-2	CARSPRSGPGELFF	TGTGCCAGAAGCCCCCGGTCAGGCCCCGGGGAGCTGTTTTTT
few	TRBD1	TRBV28	TRBJ1-1	CASSLFGTARNTEAFF	TGTGCCAGCAGTTTATTCGGGACAGCAAGGAACACTGAAGCTTTCTTT
few	NA	TRBV7-2	TRBJ1-6	CASSLADSTGFNSPLHF	TGTGCCAGCAGCTTAGCGGACAGCACAGGATTTAATTCACCCCTCCACTTT
NA	TRBD2	TRBV12-3/TRBV12-4	TRBJ2-7	CASSFAGGGSGEQYF	TGTGCCAGCAGTTTTGCGGGCGGGGGTTCGGGCGAGCAGTACTTC
few	NA	TRBV28	TRBJ2-1	CASSSGRWRELLFLFF	TGTGCCAGCAGTTCAGGGCGATGGCGGGAACTCCTCTTCTTGTTCTTC
NA	TRBD2	TRBV4-1	TRBJ2-1	CASSQTSGRADEQFF	TGCGCCAGCAGCCAGACTAGCGGGAGGGCCGATGAGCAGTTCTTC
few	NA	TRBV6-2/TRBV6-3	TRBJ1-1	CASSQPLNTEAFF	TGTGCCAGCAGTCAGCCTTTGAACACTGAAGCTTTCTTT
few	NA	TRBV7-2	TRBJ2-7	CASSLALGGHEQYF	TGTGCCAGCAGCTTAGCGCTCGGCGGGCACGAGCAGTACTTC
NA	NA	TRBV7-6	TRBJ2-7	CASSLAGAEQYF	TGTGCCAGCAGCTTAGCGGGAGCCGAGCAGTACTTC
NA	NA	TRBV7-2	TRBJ2-7	CASSLDRGDEQYF	TGTGCCAGCAGCTTAGATAGGGGCGACGAGCAGTACTTC
few	TRBD2	TRBV7-9	TRBJ2-7	CASSSGTSGVTYEQYF	TGTGCCAGCAGCTCCGGGACTAGCGGGGTCACCTACGAGCAGTACTTC
few	NA	TRBV15	TRBJ1-2	CATSGRASDGYTF	TGTGCCACCAGCGGCAGGGCTTCAGATGGCTACACCTTC
few	NA	TRBV20-1	TRBJ2-5	CSARSYGGRPLETQYF	TGCAGTGCTAGATCCTACGGAGGGAGGCCACTGGAGACCCAGTACTTC
NA	TRBD2	TRBV10-2	TRBJ2-1	CASSESRGGADNEQFF	TGCGCCAGCAGTGAGTCCCGCGGGGGGGCCGACAATGAGCAGTTCTTC
many	NA	TRBV20-1	TRBJ2-7	CSAPSVAEPYEQYF	TGCAGTGCGCCGAGCGTGGCCGAACCCTACGAGCAGTACTTC
NA	NA	TRBV6-1	TRBJ2-1	CASSRVSSYNEQFF	TGTGCCAGCAGCAGGGTGTCCTCCTACAATGAGCAGTTCTTC
NA	NA	TRBV12-3/TRBV12-4	TRBJ1-5	CASSYLPQPQHF	TGTGCCAGCAGTTACCTCCCACAGCCCCAGCATTTT
few	NA	TRBV7-7	TRBJ2-1	CASSFNLAREQFF	TGTGCCAGCAGCTTCAACTTAGCGCGTGAGCAGTTCTTC
NA	TRBD2	TRBV10-3	TRBJ2-5	CATTSGQETQYF	TGTGCCACTACTAGCGGCCAAGAGACCCAGTACTTC
NA	NA	TRBV4-1	TRBJ1-2	CASSQRESYNGYTF	TGCGCCAGCAGCCAACGAGAGAGTTATAATGGCTACACCTTC
many	NA	TRBV7-8	TRBJ1-1	CASGTDRRREAFF	TGTGCCAGTGGAACCGACAGAAGAAGAGAAGCTTTCTTT
NA	NA	TRBV12-3/TRBV12-4	TRBJ1-1	CASSLYGGTEAFF	TGTGCCAGCAGTTTGTACGGGGGCACTGAAGCTTTCTTT
NA	NA	TRBV6-6	TRBJ1-2	CASSYSGGHDYGYTF	TGTGCCAGCAGTTACTCTGGGGGGCACGACTATGGCTACACCTTC
few	TRBD1	TRBV11-2	TRBJ2-7	CASSSGQGDEQYF	TGTGCCAGCAGCTCGGGACAGGGGGACGAGCAGTACTTC
NA	NA	TRBV12-3/TRBV12-4	TRBJ1-1	CASSFTVNTEAFF	TGTGCCAGCAGTTTTACAGTGAACACTGAAGCTTTCTTT
few	NA	TRBV6-1	TRBJ2-1	CASTLLAGANNEQFF	TGTGCCAGCACCCTCCTCGCGGGGGCCAACAATGAGCAGTTCTTC